This T cell receptor beta chain appears in the sequencing data of a study of blood T cell repertoires in COVID-19. About the study: Sites in the United States, Italy and Spain provided acute and convalescent COVID-19 samples.

CDR1 and CDR2 (germline): SGDLS, YYNGEE. Trimming took 0 bases from V and 5 from J, leaving 11 bases between them. This CDR3 comprises 14 residues. Sequenced by immunoSEQ multiplex PCR; TCRdb stores in-frame clones only, minus some. Of approximately 100,000 clones listed, roughly 86% are singletons. Input material: peripheral blood. The chain has TRBV9 and TRBJ1-2; no definite D call. This TCR derives from a human donor in a cohort sampled during active COVID-19. CDR3 residues: CASSVDPENYGYTF. CDR3 DNA sequence: TGTGCCAGCAGCGTAGACCCAGAAAATTATGGCTACACCTTC.